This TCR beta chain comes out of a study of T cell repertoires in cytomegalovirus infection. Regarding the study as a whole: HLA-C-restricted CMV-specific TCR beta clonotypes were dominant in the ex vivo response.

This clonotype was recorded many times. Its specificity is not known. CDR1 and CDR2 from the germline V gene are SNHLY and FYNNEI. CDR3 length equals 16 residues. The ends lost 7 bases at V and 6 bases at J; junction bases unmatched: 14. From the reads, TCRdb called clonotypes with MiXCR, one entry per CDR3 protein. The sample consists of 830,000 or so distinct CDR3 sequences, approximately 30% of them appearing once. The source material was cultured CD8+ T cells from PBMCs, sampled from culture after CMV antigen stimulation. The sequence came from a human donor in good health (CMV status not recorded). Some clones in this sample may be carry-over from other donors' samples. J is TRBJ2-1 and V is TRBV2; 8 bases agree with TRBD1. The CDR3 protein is CASNPFGQGVFNEQFF. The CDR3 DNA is TGTGCCAGCAACCCTTTCGGACAGGGAGTCTTCAATGAGCAGTTCTTC.